This passage covers 26 T cell receptor beta chains from one sample sequenced in a study of blood T cell repertoires in COVID-19. Clones were read by immunoSEQ multiplex PCR, and TCRdb kept only the in-frame ones, dropping some. The sample comprises tens of thousands of clones, around three quarters of which are singletons, and roughly 19% rests with the top ten. The sequenced sample was peripheral blood. Receptors originate from an elderly woman with acute or convalescent COVID-19.

This chain joins TRBV5-1 and TRBJ1-1; D perhaps matches TRBD1 (5 bases). The CDR3 contains 15 residues. In germline, CDR1 is SGHRS, CDR2 YFSETQ. V was pared by 0 bases and J by 0 bases, with 9 bases between. Here the CDR3 DNA reads TGCGCCAGCAGCTTGGTAGGGGCGGTGAACACTGAAGCTTTCTTT. Residues: CASSLVGAVNTEAFF.

The chain couples TRBV5-6 to TRBJ2-7; 8 nucleotides match TRBD1. J gave up 3 bases and V 1 base, and 6 bases lay outside the gene matches. CDR3 length: 15 amino acids. The germline gives CDR1 SGHDT, CDR2 YYEEEE. CDR3 sequence (DNA): TGTGCCAGCAGCTTGAGACAGGGGAAAATCTACGAGCAGTACTTC. Translated, it gives CASSLRQGKIYEQYF.

This clone showed up just a few times. The chain has TRBV6-6 and TRBJ1-6; unclear D gene. CDR3 length equals 11 residues. V was shortened by 2 bases and J by 11 bases, with 4 bases between the two germline ends. Germline V gene data show CDR1 as MNHNY and CDR2 as SVGAGI (reference sequence). CDR3 bases: TGTGCCAGCAGTTACGCGGCACCCCTCCACTTT. Amino acid sequence: CASSYAAPLHF.

The rearrangement uses TRBV29-1 and TRBJ2-7; 7 nucleotides line up with TRBD1. The V segment lost 7 bases and the J segment 2 bases; nucleotides outside the gene matches: 5. Germline-derived CDR1 and CDR2 are SQVTM and ANQGSEA. The CDR3 has 12 amino acids. The chain's CDR3 is CSARDRAYEQYF. The CDR3 coding sequence is TGCAGCGCCCGGGACAGAGCCTACGAGCAGTACTTC.

The chain is built from TRBV5-5 and TRBJ2-5, with 9 positions matching TRBD2. CDR3 length: 16 residues. Germline CDR1 and CDR2: SGHKS and YYEKEE (reference sequence). The trim removed 3 bases at V and 4 bases at J, leaving 10 bases unmatched. The CDR3 reads CASSSISGRGGETQYF. The CDR3 nucleotides are TGTGCCAGCAGCTCCATTAGCGGGAGAGGGGGAGAGACCCAGTACTTC.

The rearrangement uses TRBV4-2 and TRBJ2-3, with D possibly matching TRBD2 (7 bases). V was pared by 0 bases and J by 8 bases, with 18 bases between. CDR1 is LGHNA and CDR2 is YNFKEQ in the germline V gene. This CDR3 spans 16 amino acids. The CDR3 reads CASSQDRGGGAGTQYF. CDR3 nucleotides: TGTGCCAGCAGCCAAGATCGGGGAGGGGGGGCTGGTACGCAGTATTTT.

The chain couples TRBV29-1 to TRBJ1-2; 8 nucleotides agree with TRBD1. V shed 4 bases, J shed 6 bases, and the junction held 10 bases outside the gene matches. Germline CDR1 and CDR2: SQVTM and ANQGSEA. This CDR3 contains 14 residues. The DNA for the CDR3 is TGCAGCGTTGCATCCCAGAGGACAGGGCATGGCTACACCTTC. The encoded protein is CSVASQRTGHGYTF.

The J gene is TRBJ2-1, the V gene TRBV2; 9 positions match TRBD2. Germline V gene sequence: CDR1 SNHLY, CDR2 FYNNEI. V was clipped by 6 bases and J by 7 bases; unmatched bases: 16. This CDR3 is 17 amino acids long. The chain's CDR3 is CASRSPLLAGPGNEQFF. CDR3 sequence (DNA): TGTGCCAGCAGATCCCCTCTACTAGCGGGTCCCGGGAATGAGCAGTTCTTC.

In its sample, this clone was seen a few times. This chain links TRBV19 with TRBJ2-5; the D is unclear. CDR1 and CDR2 from the germline V gene are LNHDA and SQIVND (reference sequence). There are 16 residues in the CDR3. Deletions cut 1 base from V and 5 bases from J, with 17 bases between. CDR3 amino acids: CASSIVPVGYTETQYF. The CDR3 nucleotides read TGTGCCAGTAGTATAGTCCCAGTGGGCTACACGGAGACCCAGTACTTC.

This chain uses TRBV12-2 with TRBJ2-2; the table's D call TRBD2 went unverified against the DNA. TRBV12-2 corresponds to a pseudogene. The CDR3 is made up of 22 amino acids. The DNA for the CDR3 is TGTGCAAGTCGCTTAGGCCAATCCCCGACTCTTTTGCGGGAGTGGAACACCGGGGAGCTGTTTTTT. Translated: CASRLGQSPTLLREWNTGELFF.

The chain recombines TRBV6-1 with TRBJ2-1, with 8 bases identical to TRBD2. This CDR3 has 15 amino acids. V was clipped by 0 bases and J by 7 bases; unmatched bases: 5. Germline lookup yields CDR1 MNHNS and CDR2 SASEGT. The CDR3 DNA is TGTGCCAGCAGTGAAGCCCGACTAGCGAGGAATGAGCAGTTCTTC. Protein sequence: CASSEARLARNEQFF.

Here the CDR3 DNA reads TGTGCCAGCAGCCGCTTTGGACTAGGGCGTGGGGATACGCAGTATTTT. Protein product: CASSRFGLGRGDTQYF. The chain couples TRBV14 to TRBJ2-3; TRBD2 matches 7 bases. Per germline, CDR1 SGHDN and CDR2 FVKESK. V shed 4 bases, J shed 6 bases, and the junction held 13 bases outside the gene matches. The CDR3 is 16 amino acids. Filled out from reference TRBV14 and TRBJ2-3, the complete variable domain reads EAGVTQFPSHSVIEKGQTVTLRCDPISGHDNLYWYRRVMGKEIKFLLHFVKESKQDESGMPNNRFLAERTGGTYSTLKVQPAELEDSGVYFCASSRFGLGRGDTQYFGPGTRLTVL.

The V and J genes are TRBV18 and TRBJ1-1; 12 bases match TRBD1. V was clipped by 3 bases and J by 5 bases; unmatched bases: 13. The CDR3 is 18 residues long. Germline V gene lookup returns CDR1 KGHSH and CDR2 LQKENI. This CDR3 is CASSPGGTGGLPRTEAFF. In nucleotides, the CDR3 is TGTGCCAGCTCACCGGGAGGGACAGGGGGCCTACCGAGGACTGAAGCTTTCTTT.

The rearrangement joins TRBV30 to TRBJ1-3; D not resolved. The V and J ends lost 2 bases and 0 bases respectively, with 5 bases between them. The length of the CDR3 is 13 residues. The germline CDR1 and CDR2 sequences are GTSNPN and SVGIG (reference sequence). CDR3: CAWSQSSGNTIYF. CDR3 coding DNA: TGTGCCTGGAGTCAGTCCTCTGGAAACACCATATATTTT.

In this sample, this clone turned up once. V usage is TRBV10-1 and J usage is TRBJ2-7; TRBD2 matches at 11 bases. The CDR3 is 16 residues long. V was pared by 8 bases and J by 4 bases, with 13 bases of the junction left unmatched. The germline V gene encodes CDR1 WNHNN and CDR2 SYGVQD (reference sequence). DNA for the CDR3: TGCGCCAGCTCTGGTAGCGGGAGGGCCTACGATTACGAGCAGTACTTC. Translating gives CASSGSGRAYDYEQYF.

For the CDR3, the DNA is TGTGCCAGCTCGGGGGACTACCGGGGGGAGACCCAGTACTTC. This gives the protein CASSGDYRGETQYF. V usage is TRBV18 and J usage is TRBJ2-5; TRBD2 aligns across 7 bases. Germline loops: CDR1 KGHSH, CDR2 LQKENI. Losses at the gene ends were 6 bases for V and 5 bases for J; bases not matched to a gene: 9. The CDR3 runs 14 residues.

In its sample, this clone was seen a few times. The chain recombines TRBV3-1 (or the pseudogene TRBV3-2) with TRBJ2-7; perhaps TRBD2 as D (6 bases). CDR1 and CDR2 (germline): LGHDT, YNNKEL (reference sequence). This CDR3 has 14 amino acids. Trimming cost V 3 bases and J 1 base, with 10 bases left between them. CDR3 sequence reads: CASSQRTNSYEQYF. CDR3 nucleotides: TGTGCCAGCAGCCAGAGGACTAATTCCTACGAGCAGTACTTC.

V gene TRBV28 combines with J gene TRBJ2-1, with a weak D call TRBD2 (7 bases). This CDR3 region has 18 residues. V was shortened by 2 bases and J by 3 bases, with 20 bases between the two germline ends. CDR1 is MDHEN and CDR2 is SYDVKM in the germline V gene. The CDR3 DNA sequence: TGTGCCAGCAGTTTAGCACAGGGCAGGACTAGGGGCTACAATGAGCAGTTCTTC. Protein sequence: CASSLAQGRTRGYNEQFF.

V usage is TRBV14 and J usage is TRBJ1-2, with TRBD1 as a possible D gene (6 bases). Trimming pared 4 bases from V and 6 bases from J, leaving 15 bases between. CDR1 SGHDN and CDR2 FVKESK come from the germline V gene. CDR3 size: 14 residues. The CDR3 reads CASSRQQGYDGYTF. In nucleotides, the CDR3 is TGTGCCAGCAGCCGACAACAGGGCTACGATGGCTACACCTTC.

This chain links TRBV5-4 with TRBJ1-1, with 9 bases identical to TRBD1. With V trimmed by 0 bases and J by 8 bases, 5 bases remained unmatched. CDR1 and CDR2 (germline): SGHNT, YYREEE (reference sequence). The CDR3 covers 14 residues. DNA for the CDR3: TGTGCCAGCAGCTTGGTTGGGACAGGGACCGAAGCTTTCTTT. This sequence encodes CASSLVGTGTEAFF. Full variable domain (missing parts from reference TRBV5-4 and TRBJ1-1): ETGVTQSPTHLIKTRGQQVTLRCSSQSGHNTVSWYQQALGQGPQFIFQYYREEENGRGNFPPRFSGLQFPNYSSELNVNALELDDSALYLCASSLVGTGTEAFFGQGTRLTVV.

This clone was seen at least ten times. This rearrangement joins TRBV5-4 to TRBJ2-7; TRBD2 agrees at 14 bases. The CDR3 totals 17 residues. Germline V CDR1 and CDR2: SGHNT, YYREEE (reference sequence). The V segment lost 1 base and the J segment 3 bases; nucleotides outside the gene matches: 6. CDR3 sequence reads: CASSLLGLAGDGYEQYF. The CDR3 coding sequence is TGTGCCAGCAGCTTGTTGGGACTAGCGGGAGACGGCTACGAGCAGTACTTC.

Concerning this clone itself: One end of the junction varies from germline; a read error may be responsible. The chain employs TRBV6-5 and TRBJ1-2; D gene unclear. Germline loops: CDR1 MNHEY, CDR2 SVGAGI. CDR3 size: 14 residues. DNA for the CDR3: TGTGCCAGCAGTTACTCGATCTTACGAGGTCATCCAAACTTC. This sequence encodes CASSYSILRGHPNF.

This chain links TRBV5-1 with TRBJ1-2, with TRBD1 as a possible D gene (5 bases). The CDR3 has 13 residues. Germline CDR1 is SGHRS and CDR2 is YFSETQ. Trimming left V 4 bases short and J 6 bases short, with 13 bases between. CDR3 sequence: CASSGGDFHGYTF. The CDR3 DNA reads TGCGCCAGCAGCGGGGGGGACTTCCATGGCTACACCTTC.

This chain links TRBV2 with TRBJ2-2; weak D call: TRBD2 (6 bases). The germline V and J ends were trimmed by 6 bases and 6 bases, with 14 bases remaining between them. CDR1 SNHLY and CDR2 FYNNEI come from the germline V gene. The CDR3 is 14 residues long. The CDR3 DNA follows: TGTGCCAGCAGGGAAACTTCGGGGGCCGGGGAGCTGTTTTTT. Translation gives CASRETSGAGELFF. Drawing the rest from reference TRBV2 and TRBJ2-2, the complete variable domain is EPEVTQTPSHQVTQMGQEVILRCVPISNHLYFYWYRQILGQKVEFLVSFYNNEISEKSEIFDDQFSVERPDGSNFTLKIRSTKLEDSAMYFCASRETSGAGELFFGEGSRLTVL.

The rearrangement uses TRBV6-6 and TRBJ2-7; a weak D match, TRBD2 (5 bases). Germline assignment: CDR1 MNHNY and CDR2 SVGAGI (reference sequence). Trimming left V 2 bases short and J 3 bases short, with 5 bases between. The CDR3 runs 12 residues. CDR3 DNA sequence: TGTGCCAGCAGTTACGAGGGCTACGAGCAGTACTTC. Translated, it gives CASSYEGYEQYF.

The V and J genes are TRBV6-5 and TRBJ1-6; TRBD1 agrees at 8 bases. Trimming at V came to 6 bases and at J to 10 bases, leaving 11 bases not matched to a gene. The CDR3 spans 15 residues. The germline V gene has CDR1 MNHEY and CDR2 SVGAGI. CDR3 sequence reads: CASRREETGVSPLHF. The CDR3, as DNA: TGTGCCAGCAGGAGGGAAGAGACAGGGGTCTCACCCCTCCACTTT.